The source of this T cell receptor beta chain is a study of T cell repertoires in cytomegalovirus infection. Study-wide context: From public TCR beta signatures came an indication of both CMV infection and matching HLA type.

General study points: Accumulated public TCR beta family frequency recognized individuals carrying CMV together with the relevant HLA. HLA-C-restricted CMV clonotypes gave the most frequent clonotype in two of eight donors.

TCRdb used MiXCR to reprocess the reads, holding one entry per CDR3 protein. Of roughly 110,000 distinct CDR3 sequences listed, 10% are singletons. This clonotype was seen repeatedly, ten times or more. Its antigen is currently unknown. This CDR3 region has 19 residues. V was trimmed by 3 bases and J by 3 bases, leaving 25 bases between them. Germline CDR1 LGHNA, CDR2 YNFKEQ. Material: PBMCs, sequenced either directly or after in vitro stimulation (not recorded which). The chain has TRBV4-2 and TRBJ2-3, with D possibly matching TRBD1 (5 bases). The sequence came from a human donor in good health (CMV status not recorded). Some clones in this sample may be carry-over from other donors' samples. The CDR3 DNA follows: TGTGCCAGCAGCCAGGACAACCCCGGGTCTTTATCAGGTACAGATACGCAGTATTTT. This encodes CASSQDNPGSLSGTDTQYF.